This is a list of T cell receptor beta chains from one sample in a study of tumor-infiltrating lymphocytes in primary liver carcinoma. A single record per CDR3 protein comes from TCRdb applying MiXCR to the multiplex PCR reads. Of approximately 190,000 distinct CDR3 sequences in the sample, around four fifths were seen once. Input material: tumor tissue from primary liver carcinoma. The receptors originated from a man aged 40-55 years with primary liver carcinoma and hepatitis B virus infection. Both conserved end residues are part of each CDR3. The order of the fields is D gene, V gene, CDR3 length, J gene, clone size, CDR3 protein, CDR3 DNA. D genes are given only for firm matches. Clone size, where shown, is once, few, many, or a class for clones that have expanded.

.	TRBV4-3	17	TRBJ2-1	.	CASSPRPTGTSYNEQFF	TGCGCCAGCAGCCCTAGACCCACAGGGACTTCCTACAATGAGCAGTTCTTC
.	TRBV7-8	20	TRBJ2-3	.	CASSLWAGSGMALKINTQYF	TGTGCCAGCAGCTTATGGGCTGGATCCGGGATGGCCCTAAAGATAAATACGCAGTATTTC
TRBD2	TRBV29-1	14	TRBJ2-1	once	CNVLTSRMGNEQFF	TGCAACGTGTTGACTAGCAGGATGGGCAATGAGCAGTTCTTC
TRBD1	TRBV10-2	14	TRBJ1-2	.	CASSRDRAFVGHTF	TGTGCCAGCAGCCGGGACAGGGCCTTTGTCGGCCACACCTTC
TRBD1	TRBV12-3/TRBV12-4	15	TRBJ2-2	.	CANSLQTGVTGELFF	TGTGCCAACAGTTTACAGACAGGGGTGACTGGGGAGCTGTTTTTT
TRBD2	TRBV12-3/TRBV12-4	15	TRBJ2-1	.	CANSSRTSRYNEQFF	TGTGCCAACAGCTCACGGACTAGCAGATACAATGAGCAGTTCTTC
.	TRBV28	11	TRBJ2-7	.	CASSDWGEQHF	TGTGCCAGCAGTGACTGGGGAGAGCAGCACTTC
.	TRBV11-2	18	TRBJ2-5	.	CASSPSSIKGDGRETQYF	TGTGCCAGCAGCCCTAGCTCAATCAAGGGTGATGGGCGAGAGACCCAGTACTTC
.	TRBV12-3/TRBV12-4	13	TRBJ2-5	.	CASSLSWVGTQYF	TGTGCCAGCAGTTTATCCTGGGTGGGGACCCAGTACTTC
.	TRBV11-3	13	TRBJ1-1	.	CASSLSPDAEAFF	TGTGCCAGCAGCTTAAGTCCAGACGCCGAAGCTTTCTTT
.	TRBV10-3	13	TRBJ1-1	once	CAITNGENTEASF	TGTGCCATCACGAATGGGGAGAACACTGAAGCTTCCTTT
.	TRBV6-2/TRBV6-3	15	TRBJ2-1	.	CASSYWGNGYDEQFF	TGTGCCAGCAGTTACTGGGGAAATGGCTACGATGAGCAGTTCTTC
.	TRBV5-1	16	TRBJ2-3	.	CASSLKGRASTDTQYF	TGCGCCAGCAGCCTCAAAGGGCGAGCTAGCACAGATACGCAGTATTTT
.	TRBV14	16	TRBJ2-1	.	CASCQVPGWVVNEQFF	TGTGCCAGCTGCCAAGTTCCAGGTTGGGTCGTGAATGAGCAGTTCTTC
.	TRBV6-2/TRBV6-3	13	TRBJ1-1	.	CASLRTENTEAFF	TGTGCCAGCCTACGGACAGAAAACACTGAAGCTTTCTTT
.	TRBV11-2	15	TRBJ2-5	once	CANSSRSAPGATQYF	TGTGCCAACAGCTCCCGGTCAGCCCCAGGGGCGACCCAGTACTTC
.	TRBV29-1	15	TRBJ1-1	.	CSVSTGWGMNTDALF	TGCAGCGTTTCCACAGGGTGGGGCATGAACACTGACGCTTTATTT
.	TRBV4-1	13	TRBJ2-2	.	CASSHAVAEELYF	TGCGCCAGTAGCCACGCCGTAGCCGAGGAGCTGTATTTT
.	TRBV29-1	12	TRBJ1-5	.	CNIGGARQPQHF	TGCAACATTGGCGGGGCGAGGCAGCCCCAGCATTTT
.	TRBV11-2	15	TRBJ2-7	.	CASILRGEATYERYF	TGTGCCAGCATCTTAAGAGGAGAGGCGACCTACGAGCGGTATTTC
.	TRBV11-3	14	TRBJ2-1	.	CASSLDISNNEQFF	TGTGCTAGCAGCTTAGACATCTCGAACAATGAGCAGTTCTTC
.	TRBV11-3	15	TRBJ1-5	.	CASSLDLGVAQPHYF	TGTGCCAGCAGTTTAGATCTGGGGGTGGCTCAGCCCCACTATTTT
.	TRBV11-2	13	TRBJ2-2	.	CASSQGVAEELFF	TGCGCCAGCAGCCAAGGTGTGGCCGAAGAGCTGTTTTTT
TRBD1	TRBV6-5	18	TRBJ2-2	.	CASSPGQAGLRNTGELFF	TGTGCCAGCAGTCCGGGACAGGCCGGTCTTAGGAACACCGGTGAGCTGTTTTTT